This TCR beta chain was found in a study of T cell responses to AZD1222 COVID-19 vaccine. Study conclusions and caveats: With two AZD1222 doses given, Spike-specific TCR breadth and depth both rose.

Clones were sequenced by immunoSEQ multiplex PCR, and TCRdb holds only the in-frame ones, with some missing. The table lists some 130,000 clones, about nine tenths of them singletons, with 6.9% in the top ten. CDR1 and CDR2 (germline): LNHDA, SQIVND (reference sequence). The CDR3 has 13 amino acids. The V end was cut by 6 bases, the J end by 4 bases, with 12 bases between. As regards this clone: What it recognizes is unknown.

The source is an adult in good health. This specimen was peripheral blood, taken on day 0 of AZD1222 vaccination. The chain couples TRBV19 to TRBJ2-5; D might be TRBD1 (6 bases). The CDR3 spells CASREQGSETQYF. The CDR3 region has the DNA TGTGCCAGTAGGGAACAGGGCTCAGAGACCCAGTACTTC. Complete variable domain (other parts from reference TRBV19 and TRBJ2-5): DGGITQSPKYLFRKEGQNVTLSCEQNLNHDAMYWYRQDPGQGLRLIYYSQIVNDFQKGDIAEGYSVSREKKESFPLTVTSAQKNPTAFYLCASREQGSETQYFGPGTRLLVL.